This T cell receptor beta chain was obtained from a study of T cell responses to AZD1222 COVID-19 vaccine. The study's findings and limits: Donors were largely white British and mainly female; clonal diversity was possibly underestimated. Nearly half of spike-specific TCRs reportedly target variant regions that are unmutated in the B.1.351 and B.1.1.7 variants.

The CDR3 loop spans 12 amino acids. Germline values: CDR1 GTSNPN, CDR2 SVGIG (reference sequence). Trimming stripped 4 bases from V and 8 bases from J, with 12 bases between. Concerning this clone itself: Its antigen is undetermined.

Profiling relied on immunoSEQ multiplex PCR, and the TCRdb table lists in-frame clones only, not all of them. The sample lists about 220,000 clones; more than 85% were seen once. This specimen was peripheral blood, taken on day 0 of MenACWY control vaccination. The origin of this receptor is an adult in good health. The chain recombines TRBV30 with TRBJ1-3; D is unclear. As DNA, the CDR3 is TGTGCCTGGACCAGAAGGGCGGACACCATATATTTT. It specifies CAWTRRADTIYF.